This TCR beta chain is from a study of regulatory T cells in long-lasting Graves disease (dated by TCRdb to about 2021). Concerning the study at large: Patients with newly diagnosed Graves' disease had been on antithyroid drugs for under 3 months. Persistent Graves' disease patients were compared with newly diagnosed Graves' disease patients by peripheral blood TCR sequencing and RNA sequencing. The study took place in China and was registered as a clinical trial. A total of around 35 samples underwent TCR sequencing, from roughly 13 patients with persistent Graves' disease and 20 or so patients with newly diagnosed Graves' disease.

The meaning of the sample's time point label: newly diagnosed GD, antithyroid drugs for less than 3 months. For both TCR sequencing and RNA sequencing, RNA was extracted from PBMCs using TRIzol. The diagnosis of Graves' disease was made according to American Thyroid Association guidelines. The patients came from an endocrinology department in Xi'an, China. Each patient gave about 8.1 milliliters of peripheral blood, collected in an EDTA anticoagulant tube. Ficoll Paque Plus density gradient separation was used to isolate PBMCs, and no further T cell sorting was done. An Agilent 2100 Bioanalyzer and agarose gel were used to assess RNA quality, and a NanoDrop 2000 was used to measure RNA concentration. This clonotype turned up a few times. No cognate antigen has been identified for it. Within one base of it there is no much larger clone, and no base qualities were kept. The germline V gene encodes CDR1 MNHNS and CDR2 SASEGT. V is shortened by 4 bases, J by 4 bases, and the region joining them spans 10 bases. The CDR3 starts with the cysteine, ends with the phenylalanine, and has 13 residues. Left in the record is the CDR3 DNA by itself, 39 bases read in frame from the first base.

The method behind the library was multiplex PCR. TCRdb shows the sequencer as Illumina HiSeq 4000. iRepertoire HTBI primers and Arm-PCR amplification of CDR3 regions were used to construct TCR beta libraries. Gel purification was performed on PCR products prior to sequencing. Regarding the original processing steps: Gene usage analysis of CDR3 amino acid clonotypes used the 62 TRBV and around 13 TRBJ segments found across samples. COPE and FqMerger were used to merge the filtered high-quality paired reads into contigs. Contigs were aligned with BLAST to IMGT TRBV, TRBD and TRBJ reference genes, and CDR3 was defined per IMGT. Highly expanded clones were defined as clonotypes with a frequency above 0.1%. Shannon entropy was used to measure repertoire diversity, and the Gini coefficient was used to measure V-J evenness. Public clonotypes were defined as clonotypes shared by more than one individual. TCRdb itself trimmed the public reads at Q25 with fastp, ran MiXCR and retained productive beta chains. Each entry is one CDR3 protein sequence, shown with its most common DNA and genes. The V and J calls reflect TCRdb's pipeline rather than the authors' work. The sample yields about 420,000 distinct CDR3 sequences; around 17% were counted once. The ten largest account for 20% to 25% of the sample.

What the study reported, not specific to this receptor: Compared with newly diagnosed patients, persistent Graves' disease patients had lower TCR Shannon entropy and fewer highly expanded clones, which suggests clonal expansion. Sequencing and analysis were limited to the TCR beta chain. Because the primary lesion, thyroid tissue, could not be accessed, the study looked at peripheral blood alone. Patients with persistent disease shared more public clonotypes (fewer than 3,000) than newly diagnosed patients did (about 1,000). TRBV28, TRBJ1-2 and TRBJ2-5 were preferentially used in persistent disease, while TRBV20-1 and TRBJ2-1 were favored in newly diagnosed disease. The authors acknowledged the small sample size as a limitation that may reduce accuracy.

These data also formed part of another study, on T cells in Graves' hyperthyroidism and ophthalmopathy. The second study's authors report: A patient counted as having stable Graves' hyperthyroidism if no progression to ophthalmopathy occurred over 18 months of follow-up. Hyperthyroidism patients were newly diagnosed, had a disease duration of under 2 months, and were aged 18 to 65 years. Patients with uncontrolled infections, other autoimmune diseases, pregnancy or lactation were excluded. Clinical symptoms, serum thyroxine and TRAb, thyroid ultrasound, and orbital computed tomography formed the basis for the diagnoses. A first-round RT-PCR of the TCR CDR3 used the HTBI primer set with the Qiagen OneStep RT-PCR kit. Most expanded thyroid clonotypes (frequency above 0.001) were also found in blood, which suggests that blood repertoires may mirror thyroid immune responses. Ophthalmopathy was separated from stable hyperthyroidism by a 13 V-J signature model, with approximately 89% sensitivity and 81% to 82% specificity obtained in cross-validation and 80%/75% obtained in testing. In validation, the model predicted progression to ophthalmopathy with around 71% sensitivity and approximately 74% specificity, a median of around 6.6 months before onset. To identify distinguishing TCR V-J signatures, a discovery cohort of 90 to 100 patients was used, comprising 40 to 45 with Graves' ophthalmopathy and around 60 with stable Graves' hyperthyroidism. Prospective prediction of ophthalmopathy was tested in an independent validation cohort of approximately 19 hyperthyroidism patients and some 17 patients who later progressed to ophthalmopathy. The 85 to 100 discovery patients were randomly split 7:3 into training and test sets. The study also compared thyroid tissue and blood T-cell repertoires from roughly six Graves' hyperthyroidism patients. Once sampling was done, hyperthyroidism patients were given methimazole at a starting dose of 30 mg daily, whereas ophthalmopathy patients were given high-dose intravenous methylprednisolone. A second multiplex PCR round built the libraries, followed by size selection and purification. Sequencing of the libraries was done on an Illumina HiSeq2000 using paired-end 100 bp reads. SOAPnuke was used to process the raw data, with reads discarded if the reads contained adapters or uncalled bases, had a mean Phred below 15, or lacked an exact constant-primer or identifier match. COPE v1.2.5 was used to merge high-quality paired reads, and clonotypes were defined as unique nucleotide sequences. MiTCR v1.1 was used to align the clonotypes against IMGT TRBV, TRBD and TRBJ reference segments. The analysis was restricted to V-J combinations with a frequency above 0.0001, which together covered 99.2% of the repertoires. A TCS score was defined as the ratio of F50 (clonal expansion) to E x V (chaos), with BLOSUM62-based TCRdist applied between CDR3 peptides within each V-J. Welch's t-statistics and random forest reduced roughly 500 V-J features to under 15, which were used in a naive Bayes classifier (R e1071). No statistical method was used to set the sample size in advance, and investigators knew the group allocation. According to the paper, TCR Vbeta CDR3 sequencing was carried out on approximately 140 peripheral blood samples, which came from under 50 ophthalmopathy, under 85 hyperthyroidism and 17 progressor patients.

This specimen consisted of peripheral blood mononuclear cells (PBMCs), obtained at new diagnosis, from a patient treated with antithyroid drugs. The chain couples TRBV6-1 to TRBJ2-5; the D gene cannot be resolved reliably. The TCR comes from a young woman with Graves disease. Donor details come from another sample of the same person, matched by shared clones. The CDR3 region reads CASSGSIGETQYF. The nucleotides are TGTGCCAGCAGTGGTAGTATAGGAGAGACCCAGTACTTC.